These 19 T cell receptor beta chains were sequenced from one sample in a study of shared clonotypes between healthy human individuals (dated by TCRdb to the early 2020s). The library was made by the immunoSEQ multiplex PCR assay. Not all clones reach the TCRdb copy of this immuneACCESS table, which keeps in-frame sequences only. Checked studies attribute under half of the gap to unresolved V genes and leave the rest unexplained. This sample is represented by fewer than 3 million clones; 85% to 95% of them were singletons. The ten top clones hold about 0.41% of the sample. Sequenced input: naive CD4+ T cells from PBMCs. Per the publication, the cell subset or site label means: CD45RA+ positively selected. The receptors come from a man between 18 and 35 years old in good health. Some clones in this sample may be carry-over from other donors' samples.

The rearrangement links TRBV5-4 to TRBJ2-1; 15 bases agree with TRBD2. CDR3 length equals 18 residues. J lost 5 bases, V lost 4 bases, and 10 bases had no gene match. Per the germline V gene, CDR1 is SGHNT and CDR2 is YYREEE (reference sequence). The CDR3 DNA is TGTGCCAGCAGCATAGGGACTAGCGGGAGGCTCGACAACAATGAGCAGTTCTTC. Protein product: CASSIGTSGRLDNNEQFF.

The chain has TRBV23-1 and TRBJ2-7; tentatively, D is TRBD1 or TRBD2 (5 bases each). TRBV23-1 is noted as an ORF with a role that remains uncertain. CDR3 length equals 13 residues. V lost 7 bases and J 4 bases, leaving 14 bases between the germline ends. The CDR3 nucleotides are TGCGCCAGCAACCGGGACGGCGTTTACGAGCAGTACTTC. Its protein product is CASNRDGVYEQYF.

The V gene is TRBV15, the J gene TRBJ2-3; D gene ambiguous. CDR3 size: 14 residues. Between the trimmed V and J ends, which lost 8 bases and 3 bases, there was a span of 15 bases. Germline V lookup: CDR1 LNHNV, CDR2 YYDKDF (reference sequence). The CDR3 nucleotides read TGTGCCACCGCCCCAGGCCCGGAGACAGATACGCAGTATTTT. Amino acid sequence: CATAPGPETDTQYF.

The chain uses TRBV2 and TRBJ1-1; D is perhaps TRBD1 (6 bases). The CDR3 length is 14 residues. CDR1 and CDR2 from the germline V gene are SNHLY and FYNNEI. V lost 6 bases, J lost 4 bases, and 15 bases lay in between. The CDR3 here is CASRAQGFGTEAFF. The CDR3 DNA follows: TGTGCCAGCAGGGCACAGGGCTTCGGCACTGAAGCTTTCTTT. The variable domain in full, with the rest retrieved from reference TRBV2 and TRBJ1-1, is EPEVTQTPSHQVTQMGQEVILRCVPISNHLYFYWYRQILGQKVEFLVSFYNNEISEKSEIFDDQFSVERPDGSNFTLKIRSTKLEDSAMYFCASRAQGFGTEAFFGQGTRLTVV.

In regard to this clone: The sample holds other DNA sequences that translate to the same CDR3. The chain is built from TRBV5-4 and TRBJ2-1; 12 bases are shared with TRBD2. The germline gives CDR1 SGHNT, CDR2 YYREEE (reference sequence). The J segment lost 4 bases and the V segment lost 3 bases, leaving 2 bases of the junction unmatched. The CDR3 sequence is 15 residues long. CDR3 in amino acids: CASSSSGRAYNEQFF. CDR3 nucleotide sequence: TGTGCCAGCAGCTCTAGCGGGAGGGCTTACAATGAGCAGTTCTTC.

For this clone: Different DNA sequences within this sample yield the same CDR3. The chain carries TRBV28 and TRBJ2-7; D possibly corresponds to TRBD2 (5 bases). Germline CDR1 is MDHEN and CDR2 is SYDVKM. The CDR3 runs to 12 residues. V lost 2 bases to trimming and J lost 6 bases, with 8 bases between them. The DNA of the CDR3 is TGTGCCAGCAGTTTACTGGGGAGCGAGCAGTACTTC. It specifies CASSLLGSEQYF.

The CDR3 sequence is CASSQDRQGPVYTF. The CDR3 coding sequence is TGTGCCAGCAGCCAAGACCGACAGGGACCGGTCTACACCTTC. J is TRBJ1-2 and V is TRBV4-2; 7 bases are a match to TRBD1. The length of the CDR3 is 14 residues. The J segment lost 10 bases and the V segment lost 0 bases, leaving 8 bases of the junction unmatched. The germline CDR1 and CDR2 sequences are LGHNA and YNFKEQ.

The genes are TRBV7-2 and TRBJ2-1; 8 nucleotides align to TRBD2. V shed 3 bases, J shed 6 bases, and the junction held 10 bases outside the gene matches. From germline, CDR1 is SGHTA and CDR2 FQGNSA. The CDR3 has 16 amino acids. As DNA, the CDR3 is TGTGCCAGCAGCTTCGTAGGGACTAGTCCATTCAATGAGCAGTTCTTC. This translates into CASSFVGTSPFNEQFF.

Only one count was recorded for this clone. The genes are TRBV5-1 and TRBJ2-3, with D perhaps matching TRBD1 (6 bases). Germline V CDR1 and CDR2: SGHRS, YFSETQ. V was trimmed by 0 bases and J by 6 bases, leaving 23 bases between them. The CDR3 is 18 residues long. The CDR3 here is CASSLGQDLGAWWDTQYF. As DNA, the CDR3 is TGCGCCAGCAGCTTGGGCCAGGACTTGGGGGCTTGGTGGGATACGCAGTATTTT.

The chain employs TRBV6-1 and TRBJ1-1; 11 nucleotides agree with TRBD1. V dropped 6 bases and J dropped 5; count of bases not matched to a gene: 8. CDR3 length: 15 residues. Germline lookup yields CDR1 MNHNS and CDR2 SASEGT. The CDR3 DNA reads TGTGCCAGCAGGAAAGGACAGGGGGCGGGAACTGAAGCTTTCTTT. Its translation is CASRKGQGAGTEAFF.

The rearrangement links TRBV7-2 to TRBJ1-2; 7 positions agree with TRBD1. The CDR3 sequence is 16 residues long. J gave up 2 bases and V 1 base, and 7 bases lay outside the gene matches. CDR1 is SGHTA, CDR2 FQGNSA, per germline. The CDR3 DNA reads TGTGCCAGCAGCTTAGTCTCCGGGACAGAGAACTATGGCTACACCTTC. It is translated as CASSLVSGTENYGYTF.

The chain employs TRBV9 and TRBJ2-2, with 9 bases matching TRBD1. In germline, CDR1 is SGDLS, CDR2 YYNGEE. The ends lost 3 bases at V and 4 bases at J; junction bases unmatched: 10. The CDR3 sequence is 17 residues long. The CDR3 spells CASSAFGQGWSTGELFF. The CDR3 DNA sequence: TGTGCCAGCAGCGCCTTCGGACAGGGGTGGTCCACCGGGGAGCTGTTTTTT.

This clone was recorded once. The chain combines TRBV4-1 with TRBJ2-1, with TRBD2 matching over 9 bases. Trimming cost V 3 bases and J 7 bases; bases outside gene matches: 7. The CDR3 spans 15 residues. Germline-derived CDR1 and CDR2 are MGHRA and YSYEKL. The CDR3 sequence: CASSQLGGRGNEQFF. The CDR3 nucleotides are TGCGCCAGCAGCCAGTTGGGCGGGAGGGGGAATGAGCAGTTCTTC.

The V and J genes are TRBV28 and TRBJ1-1, with TRBD1 as a possible D gene (5 bases). Trimming pared 2 bases from V and 4 bases from J, leaving 26 bases between. Germline loops: CDR1 MDHEN, CDR2 SYDVKM. CDR3 length: 19 residues. The CDR3 sequence is CASSLPQVFVAEGITEAFF. The DNA of the CDR3 is TGTGCCAGCAGTTTACCCCAAGTTTTCGTTGCGGAGGGGATCACTGAAGCTTTCTTT.

This clone was observed a few times. CDR3 coding DNA: TGTGCCCGACATAGGGACACTGAAGCTTTCTTT. Translated: CARHRDTEAFF. The chain is built from TRBV30 and TRBJ1-1, with D uncertain. V was trimmed by 8 bases and J by 3 bases, leaving 10 bases between them. Germline V CDR1 and CDR2: GTSNPN, SVGIG (reference sequence). The CDR3 length is 11 residues.

This chain joins TRBV7-2 and TRBJ1-2, with D uncertain. Trimming removed 2 bases at V and 7 bases at J, with 14 bases between. Germline loops: CDR1 SGHTA, CDR2 FQGNSA. The length of the CDR3 is 14 residues. The CDR3 nucleotides read TGTGCCAGCAGCTTATTAGGGAAGGGCTCTGGCTACACCTTC. Encoded protein: CASSLLGKGSGYTF.

The chain carries TRBV7-2 and TRBJ2-7; D not resolved. V gave up 1 base and J gave up 1 base, with 20 bases separating them. The CDR3 runs to 18 residues. The germline V gene encodes CDR1 SGHTA and CDR2 FQGNSA. The CDR3 region has the DNA TGTGCCAGCAGCTTAGGGGTTCTCGTCCGTCCCAATTCCTACGAGCAGTACTTC. Its protein is CASSLGVLVRPNSYEQYF.

The V gene is TRBV25-1, the J gene TRBJ2-7; the match to TRBD2 covers 7 bases. The CDR3 runs 14 residues. Germline V gene data show CDR1 as MGHDK and CDR2 as SYGVNS. V trimming: 6 bases; J trimming: 1 base; junction bases outside the gene matches: 6. CDR3 DNA: TGTGCCAGCAGCCCTAGCGGTAAATCCTACGAGCAGTACTTC. It encodes CASSPSGKSYEQYF.

The gene calls are TRBV19 and TRBJ2-7; D call uncertain. The ends were cut back, 0 bases at V and 1 base at J, with 7 bases in the middle. This CDR3 has 14 residues. Germline values: CDR1 LNHDA, CDR2 SQIVND (reference sequence). DNA of the CDR3: TGTGCCAGTAGTATAGACACCCGGTCCTACGAGCAGTACTTC. Encoded protein: CASSIDTRSYEQYF.